This TCR beta chain was retrieved from a study of glioma-infiltrating T cells after dendritic cell vaccination. Study background: Patients had newly diagnosed or recurrent glioblastoma and received dendritic cell vaccines. Study-level results: Longer survival after dendritic cell vaccination followed higher pretreatment TIL content. Higher TCR clonality did not directly relate to longer survival.

This table comes from immunoSEQ multiplex PCR, and its TCRdb copy is limited to in-frame clones, with some not included. The repertoire holds about 92,000 clones, 70% to 90% seen once, with more than 15% in the top ten. In this sample, this clone turned up once. Its cognate antigen is unknown. None of the glioblastoma patients had an isocitrate dehydrogenase mutation. V was pared by 2 bases and J by 0 bases, with 15 bases between. The CDR3 contains 16 residues. Looked up from germline, CDR1 is SGHNT and CDR2 is YYREEE (reference sequence). This specimen was blood, taken before dendritic cell vaccination. This TCR derives from a human donor with glioblastoma. The genes are TRBV5-4 and TRBJ2-7, with a possible D match to TRBD1 (6 bases). The DNA of the CDR3 is TGTGCCAGCAGCTTACGTTTAACAGGGACCTCCTACGAGCAGTACTTC. Its translation is CASSLRLTGTSYEQYF.